This entry describes one T cell receptor beta chain. What it binds is unknown. Using its own MiXCR run on the RT-PCR reads, TCRdb lists one record per CDR3 protein. The sample records about 520,000 distinct CDR3 sequences, 25% being singletons. The data derive from a study of response to subunit inactivated influenza vaccine. Study outcomes and limitations: Seasonal influenza vaccination, on each occasion, was suggested by the authors to recruit few new T cells.

V lost 7 bases, J lost 0 bases, and 15 bases lay in between. Germline CDR1 is SQVTM and CDR2 is ANQGSEA. CDR3 size: 14 residues. This chain connects TRBV29-1 to TRBJ2-5; D gene ambiguous. The sequence came from a middle-aged man who received an inactivated influenza vaccine. The sequencing here drew on CD4+ T cells sorted from PBMCs, taken more than 4 days after vaccination. The CDR3 nucleotides read TGCAGCGCCGAAGCTGGCGTAAACCAAGAGACCCAGTACTTC. Translating gives CSAEAGVNQETQYF.